The 19 T cell receptor beta chains in this list originate from one sample, sequenced in a study of human T cells and chemical hapten exposure. Time point meaning: patch test 1, 2 weeks after DPC sensitization. Treatment here: therapeutic diphenylcyclopropenone sensitization with weekly scalp DPC. Each CDR3 protein is one row after TCRdb ran MiXCR on the RACE reads. The table includes under 450,000 distinct CDR3 sequences, approximately 5% detected once. Here the sequenced sample was whole blood, taken in connection with sensitization to the hapten diphenylcyclopropenone (DPC). These receptors came from a woman aged 45-59 years with alopecia areata. Some clones in this sample may be carry-over from other donors' samples.

This clonotype was picked up many times. The chain recombines TRBV2 with TRBJ2-3, with D possibly TRBD1 on 5 matching bases. Trimming removed 6 bases at V and 0 bases at J, with 16 bases between. The germline CDR1 and CDR2 sequences are SNHLY and FYNNEI. The CDR3 loop spans 16 amino acids. The CDR3 loop reads CASRATDSPSTDTQYF. The CDR3 bases are TGTGCCAGCAGAGCCACCGACAGCCCTAGCACAGATACGCAGTATTTT. Full variable domain (remainder filled in from reference TRBV2 and TRBJ2-3): EPEVTQTPSHQVTQMGQEVILRCVPISNHLYFYWYRQILGQKVEFLVSFYNNEISEKSEIFDDQFSVERPDGSNFTLKIRSTKLEDSAMYFCASRATDSPSTDTQYFGPGTRLTVL.

A remark on this clonotype: This may stem from a read error, because a much larger clone lies one nucleotide away. The rearrangement links TRBV2 to TRBJ1-1; 7 nucleotides agree with TRBD1. V trimming: 5 bases; J trimming: 5 bases; junction bases outside the gene matches: 2. The CDR3 runs 12 residues. Per germline, CDR1 SNHLY and CDR2 FYNNEI. This CDR3 reads CASSTGETEAFF. The DNA of the CDR3 is TGTGCCAGCAGTACAGGGGAAACTGAAGCTTTCTTT.

This clonotype has only a few counts. The rearrangement joins TRBV10-3 to TRBJ1-1; 7 bases are a match to TRBD1. Germline V CDR1 and CDR2: ENHRY, SYGVKD. The CDR3 covers 15 residues. The V gene end was trimmed by 6 bases and the J gene end by 5 bases; junction bases not matched to a gene: 12. The CDR3 DNA sequence: TGTGCCATCAGGGTCGACAGGGACGGGGCAACTGAAGCTTTCTTT. Its protein product is CAIRVDRDGATEAFF.

There are many counts of this clonotype. This chain joins TRBV6-5 and TRBJ2-7; D gene ambiguous. V shed 0 bases and J shed 5 bases, with 2 bases lying between them. The CDR3 has 11 amino acids. Germline assignment: CDR1 MNHEY and CDR2 SVGAGI. CDR3 in DNA: TGTGCCAGCAGTTACTCGCACGAGCAGTACTTC. Translated, it gives CASSYSHEQYF.

This clonotype was seen a few times. This sequence joins TRBV10-3 and TRBJ2-5, with 7 bases matching TRBD1. Trimming took 4 bases from V and 5 from J; bases not matched to a gene: 1. The germline V gene has CDR1 ENHRY and CDR2 SYGVKD. The CDR3 runs 12 residues. CDR3 sequence reads: CAISATGETQYF. The CDR3 DNA follows: TGTGCCATCAGTGCGACAGGGGAGACCCAGTACTTC.

The chain combines TRBV5-1 with TRBJ2-1, with 11 nucleotides matching TRBD1. Germline loops: CDR1 SGHRS, CDR2 YFSETQ. The CDR3 has 17 residues. V shed 1 base and J 9 bases; nucleotides not matched to a gene: 12. The CDR3 nucleotides read TGCGCCAGCAGCTTGCCGGGACAGGGGGTTACTCAGGGTGAGCAGTTCTTC. Translated: CASSLPGQGVTQGEQFF.

A single count supports this clonotype. This chain connects TRBV7-2 to TRBJ2-1; 10 positions agree with TRBD2. Germline V gives CDR1 SGHTA, CDR2 FQGNSA. J was trimmed by 9 bases and V by 0 bases; bases with no gene match: 5. The CDR3 length is 15 residues. In DNA form, the CDR3 reads TGTGCCAGCAGCTTAGCAGCGGGGGGGCAGGGTGAGCAGTTCTTC. It translates to CASSLAAGGQGEQFF.

V and J are TRBV3-1 and TRBJ2-2; 8 bases match TRBD1. Germline V gene data show CDR1 as LGHDT and CDR2 as YNNKEL (reference sequence). CDR3 length equals 13 residues. V lost 6 bases to trimming and J lost 11 bases; unmatched junction nucleotides: 8. CDR3 protein: CASRPPDREELFF. In DNA form, the CDR3 reads TGTGCCAGCAGACCCCCGGACAGGGAAGAGCTGTTTTTT. Using reference TRBV3-1 and TRBJ2-2 for the parts outside the CDR3, the full variable domain is DTAVSQTPKYLVTQMGNDKSIKCEQNLGHDTMYWYKQDSKKFLKIMFSYNNKELIINETVPNRFSPKSPDKAHLNLHINSLELGDSAVYFCASRPPDREELFFGEGSRLTVL.

The table lists this clonotype with many counts. The chain uses TRBV7-2 and TRBJ2-7; 14 bases line up with TRBD2. The junction had 6 bases not matched to a gene; V was cut back by 6 bases and J by 5 bases. The germline gives CDR1 SGHTA, CDR2 FQGNSA. CDR3 length: 15 residues. The CDR3 loop reads CASSPGLAGVDEQYF. For the CDR3, the DNA is TGTGCCAGCAGTCCGGGACTAGCGGGAGTCGACGAGCAGTACTTC.

This clonotype was found a few times. The gene calls are TRBV12-5 and TRBJ1-6; D is uncertain. The CDR3 consists of 15 residues. V lost 2 bases, J lost 7 bases, and 12 bases lay in between. CDR1 and CDR2 (germline): LGHNT, FRNRAP. CDR3 nucleotides: TGTGCTAGTGGTTTGACGCGGACGGGGAATTCACCCCTCCACTTT. It encodes CASGLTRTGNSPLHF.

This clonotype showed up just a few times. J is TRBJ1-1 and V is TRBV20-1; TRBD1 might be the D (6 bases). Trimming pared 0 bases from V and 3 bases from J, leaving 17 bases between. Germline lookup yields CDR1 DFQATT and CDR2 SNEGSKA (reference sequence). The length of the CDR3 is 16 residues. CDR3: CSARDHARQGYTEAFF. The CDR3 coding sequence is TGCAGTGCTAGAGATCATGCGCGGCAGGGGTACACTGAAGCTTTCTTT.

The table lists this clonotype with many counts. J is TRBJ1-2 and V is TRBV5-1; D gene ambiguous. The germline CDR1 and CDR2 sequences are SGHRS and YFSETQ. CDR3 size: 13 residues. V lost 2 bases and J 2 bases, leaving 7 bases between the germline ends. CDR3 amino acids: CASSFNSNYGYTF. In nucleotides, the CDR3 is TGCGCCAGCAGCTTTAACAGCAACTATGGCTACACCTTC.

This clonotype was seen many times. The chain links TRBV5-1 to TRBJ2-7; 10 bases line up with TRBD1. Trimming at V came to 2 bases and at J to 2 bases, leaving 4 bases not matched to a gene. The germline V gene encodes CDR1 SGHRS and CDR2 YFSETQ. CDR3 size: 15 residues. The CDR3 coding sequence is TGCGCCAGCAGCTTCGGGGGACAGGGGACCTACGAGCAGTACTTC. It codes for CASSFGGQGTYEQYF.

This clonotype was seen ten or more times. The chain carries TRBV29-1 and TRBJ1-2; 10 bases align to TRBD1. V lost 0 bases and J lost 5; bases outside the gene matches: 9. Germline CDR1 reads SQVTM; CDR2 reads ANQGSEA. The CDR3 runs 16 residues. CDR3 sequence: CSVEDVGTGVEYGYTF. The CDR3 DNA reads TGCAGCGTTGAAGATGTGGGGACAGGGGTTGAATATGGCTACACCTTC.

This clonotype was detected ten times or more. The V and J genes are TRBV4-2 and TRBJ2-5; TRBD1 or TRBD2 may be the D gene (5 bases each). This CDR3 is 17 amino acids long. Trimming left V 4 bases short and J 1 base short, with 19 bases between. Germline CDR1 is LGHNA and CDR2 is YNFKEQ. The CDR3 sequence: CASSLFSGTDLQETQYF. Here the CDR3 DNA reads TGTGCCAGCAGCCTATTTTCCGGGACCGACCTCCAAGAGACCCAGTACTTC.

The table lists this clonotype with a few counts. The genes are TRBV12-3 or TRBV12-4 and TRBJ2-3, with TRBD1 matching 10 bases. The junction had 14 bases not matched to a gene; V was cut back by 3 bases and J by 8 bases. The CDR3 runs 17 residues. The CDR3: CASSFLGQGPEGSTQYF. The DNA of the CDR3 is TGTGCCAGCAGTTTCTTGGGACAGGGGCCGGAGGGGAGTACGCAGTATTTT.

The table lists this clonotype with many counts. This chain links TRBV12-3 or TRBV12-4 with TRBJ1-6; 9 positions match TRBD1. CDR3 size: 16 residues. The trim removed 6 bases at V and 6 bases at J, leaving 9 bases unmatched. CDR3 protein: CASRRGQGKGNSPLHF. The DNA of the CDR3 is TGTGCCAGCAGACGTGGACAGGGGAAGGGTAATTCACCCCTCCACTTT.

This clonotype showed up just a few times. The gene calls are TRBV2 and TRBJ1-5, with D unresolved. The germline CDR1 and CDR2 sequences are SNHLY and FYNNEI. This CDR3 has 14 residues. Trimming shortened V by 5 bases and J by 0 bases, and 8 bases separated the two germline ends. CDR3 amino acids: CASSYDGSNQPQHF. The CDR3 nucleotides read TGTGCCAGCAGTTATGACGGTAGCAATCAGCCCCAGCATTTT.

This clonotype has at least ten counts. The V and J genes are TRBV7-2 and TRBJ1-5; possible D gene TRBD1, 5 bases. There are 15 residues in the CDR3. CDR1 is SGHTA and CDR2 is FQGNSA in the germline V gene. V was trimmed by 1 base and J by 3 bases, leaving 10 bases between them. This CDR3 is CASSLGGSDNQPQHF. CDR3 nucleotide sequence: TGTGCCAGCAGCTTAGGGGGGTCCGACAATCAGCCCCAGCATTTT.